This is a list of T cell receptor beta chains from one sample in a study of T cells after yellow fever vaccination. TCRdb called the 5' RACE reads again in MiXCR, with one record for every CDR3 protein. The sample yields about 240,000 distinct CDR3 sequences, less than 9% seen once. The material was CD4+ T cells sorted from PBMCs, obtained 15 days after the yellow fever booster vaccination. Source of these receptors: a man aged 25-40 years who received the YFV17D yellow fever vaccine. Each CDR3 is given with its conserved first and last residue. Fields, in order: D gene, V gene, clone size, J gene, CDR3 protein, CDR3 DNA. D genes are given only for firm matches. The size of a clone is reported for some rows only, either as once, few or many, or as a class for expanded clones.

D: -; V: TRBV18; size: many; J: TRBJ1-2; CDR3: CASSPQGIPAGTLGYTF; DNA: TGTGCCAGCTCACCCCAAGGGATCCCCGCGGGGACTCTTGGCTACACCTTC
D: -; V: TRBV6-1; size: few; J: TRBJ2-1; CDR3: CASSPSSGNPNEQFF; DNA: TGTGCCAGCAGTCCCAGTAGTGGCAATCCCAATGAGCAGTTCTTC
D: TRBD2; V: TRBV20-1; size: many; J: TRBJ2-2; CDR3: CSASLAGPNTGELFF; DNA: TGCAGTGCTAGTTTAGCGGGGCCGAACACCGGGGAGCTGTTTTTT
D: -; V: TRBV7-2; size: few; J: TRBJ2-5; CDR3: CASSRRGWETQYF; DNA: TGTGCCAGCAGCCGACGCGGGTGGGAGACCCAGTACTTC
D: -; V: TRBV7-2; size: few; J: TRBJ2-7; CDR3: CASSSLPGEQYF; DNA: TGTGCCAGCAGCTCCCTACCGGGTGAGCAGTACTTC
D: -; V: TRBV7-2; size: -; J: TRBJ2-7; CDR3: CASSDLYEQYF; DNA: TGTGCCAGCAGCGACCTCTACGAGCAGTACTTC
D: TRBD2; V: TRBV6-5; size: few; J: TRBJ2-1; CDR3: CASRLAGLYNEQFF; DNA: TGTGCCAGCAGACTAGCGGGGCTCTACAATGAGCAGTTCTTC
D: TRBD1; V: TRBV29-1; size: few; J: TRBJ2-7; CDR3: CSVDLGQGREQYF; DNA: TGCAGCGTAGACTTAGGACAGGGGCGCGAGCAGTACTTC
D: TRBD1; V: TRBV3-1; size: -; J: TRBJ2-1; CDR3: CASRNGQEVNEQFF; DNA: TGTGCCAGCAGGAACGGACAGGAGGTCAATGAGCAGTTCTTC
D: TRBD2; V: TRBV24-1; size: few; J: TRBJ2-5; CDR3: CATSASKGRGETQYF; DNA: TGTGCCACCAGTGCCTCGAAGGGGAGGGGAGAGACCCAGTACTTC
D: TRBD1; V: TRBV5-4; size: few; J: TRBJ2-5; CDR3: CASSTSGGFRETQYF; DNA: TGTGCCAGCAGCACCTCAGGGGGCTTTCGTGAGACCCAGTACTTC
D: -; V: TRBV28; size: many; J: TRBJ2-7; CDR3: CASIGGPIAYEQYF; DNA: TGTGCCAGCATTGGGGGCCCGATTGCCTACGAGCAGTACTTC
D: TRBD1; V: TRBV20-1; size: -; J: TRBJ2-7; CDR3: CSAPHPGQTAEQYF; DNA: TGCAGTGCTCCACACCCGGGACAGACGGCCGAGCAGTACTTC
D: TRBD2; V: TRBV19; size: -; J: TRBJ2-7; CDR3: CASSSQAGKWYF; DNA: TGTGCCAGTAGTTCCCAAGCGGGAAAGTGGTACTTC
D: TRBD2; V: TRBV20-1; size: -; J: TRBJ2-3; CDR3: CSAPPGVAGVADTQYF; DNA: TGCAGCGCCCCGCCGGGTGTAGCGGGAGTTGCAGATACGCAGTATTTT
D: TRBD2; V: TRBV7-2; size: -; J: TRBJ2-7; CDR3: CASSTRLAGGAYEQYF; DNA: TGTGCCAGCAGCACCCGACTAGCGGGAGGGGCCTACGAGCAGTACTTC
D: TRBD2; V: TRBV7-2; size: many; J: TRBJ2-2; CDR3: CASSLVSGRYTGELFF; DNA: TGTGCCAGCAGCTTAGTTAGCGGGAGGTATACCGGGGAGCTGTTTTTT
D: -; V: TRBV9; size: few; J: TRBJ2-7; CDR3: CASSKTPIYEQYF; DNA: TGTGCCAGCAGCAAAACCCCAATTTACGAGCAGTACTTC
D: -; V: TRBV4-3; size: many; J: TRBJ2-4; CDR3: CASSHSRGLAKNIQYF; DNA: TGCGCCAGCAGCCACTCCAGGGGTTTAGCCAAAAACATTCAGTACTTC
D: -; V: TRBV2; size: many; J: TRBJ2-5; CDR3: CASLITQETQYF; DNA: TGTGCCAGCTTAATCACCCAAGAGACCCAGTACTTC
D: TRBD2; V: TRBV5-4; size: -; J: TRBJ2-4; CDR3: CASSLVGTSGANIQYF; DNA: TGTGCCAGCAGCTTGGTGGGGACTAGCGGGGCAAACATTCAGTACTTC
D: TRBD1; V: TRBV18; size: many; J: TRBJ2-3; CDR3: CASSPGQGRDTQYF; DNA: TGTGCCAGCTCACCCGGACAGGGAAGAGATACGCAGTATTTT
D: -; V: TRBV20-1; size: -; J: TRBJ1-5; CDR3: CSASVTGYSNQPQHF; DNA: TGCAGTGCTAGCGTGACAGGCTATAGCAATCAGCCCCAGCATTTT
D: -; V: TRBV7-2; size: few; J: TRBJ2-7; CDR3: CASSLGLNRQGSYEQYF; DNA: TGTGCCAGCAGCTTAGGCCTGAATCGGCAGGGGTCTTACGAGCAGTACTTC
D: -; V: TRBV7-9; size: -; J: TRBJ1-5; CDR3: CASSLEFGSGNQPQHF; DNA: TGTGCCAGCAGCTTAGAGTTCGGGAGCGGCAATCAGCCCCAGCATTTT
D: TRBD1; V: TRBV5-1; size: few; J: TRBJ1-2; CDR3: CASSRDGRGQDGYTF; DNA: TGCGCCAGCAGCAGGGATGGCAGGGGGCAAGATGGCTACACCTTC
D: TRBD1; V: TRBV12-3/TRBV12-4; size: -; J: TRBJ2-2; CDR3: CASRLNWDSGELFF; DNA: TGTGCCAGCAGGCTAAACTGGGACAGCGGGGAGCTGTTTTTT
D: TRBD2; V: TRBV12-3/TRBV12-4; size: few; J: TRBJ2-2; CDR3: CASGGPGLALTGELFF; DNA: TGTGCCAGCGGGGGACCGGGACTAGCGCTCACCGGGGAGCTGTTTTTT
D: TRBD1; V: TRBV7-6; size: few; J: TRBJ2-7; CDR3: CASSLEDREFYEQYF; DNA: TGTGCCAGCAGCTTAGAAGACAGGGAATTCTACGAGCAGTACTTC
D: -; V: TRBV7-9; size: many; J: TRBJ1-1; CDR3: CASSLKDITVSEAFF; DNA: TGTGCCAGCAGCCTTAAGGACATAACGGTTTCTGAAGCTTTCTTT
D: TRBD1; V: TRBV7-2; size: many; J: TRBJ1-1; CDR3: CASSGHGQGEAFF; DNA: TGTGCCAGCAGCGGACACGGACAGGGGGAAGCTTTCTTT
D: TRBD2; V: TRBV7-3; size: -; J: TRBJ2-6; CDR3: CASSLKAGGPSGANVLTF; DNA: TGTGCCAGCAGCTTAAAAGCGGGAGGACCCTCTGGGGCCAACGTCCTGACTTTC
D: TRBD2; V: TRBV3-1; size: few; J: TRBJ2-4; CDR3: CASSRSGSSKNIQYF; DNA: TGTGCCAGCAGCCGTAGCGGGAGTTCTAAAAACATTCAGTACTTC
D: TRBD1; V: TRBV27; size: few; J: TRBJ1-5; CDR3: CASSLFPTGDQPQHF; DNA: TGTGCCAGCAGTTTATTCCCGACAGGGGATCAGCCCCAGCATTTT
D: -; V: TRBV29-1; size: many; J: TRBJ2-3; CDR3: CSVTQGTDTQYF; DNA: TGCAGCGTTACTCAGGGTACAGATACGCAGTATTTT
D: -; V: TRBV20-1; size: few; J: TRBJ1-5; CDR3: CSARVGELPDSNQPQHF; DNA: TGCAGTGCTAGAGTGGGAGAACTCCCCGATAGCAATCAGCCCCAGCATTTT
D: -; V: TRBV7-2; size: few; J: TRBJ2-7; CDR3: CASSLPPPSYEQYF; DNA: TGTGCCAGCAGCTTACCCCCCCCTAGTTACGAGCAGTACTTC